This T cell receptor beta chain was identified in a study of PD-1 blockade in classical Hodgkin lymphoma (dated by TCRdb to 2018 to 2020). Broadly, across the study: Nivolumab dosing was 3 mg/kg intravenously every 2 weeks, continuing until either disease progression or unacceptable toxicity. A peripheral blood immune signature of response to PD-1 blockade in classical Hodgkin lymphoma was defined using TCR beta sequencing and CyTOF.

Inclusive of the bounding cysteine and phenylalanine, the CDR3 is 16 residues long. Here the CDR3 DNA is all that survives: 48 bases in frame from base 1. Trimming removed 3 bases from V and 0 bases from J; the gene matches leave 6 bases unexplained. From a lookup of the germline V gene, CDR1 and CDR2 are SGHTS and YDEGEE. The Qiagen DNeasy kit was used to extract genomic DNA from unsorted PBMCs and from the negatively selected CD4+ and CD8+ fractions. Amplification of TCR beta CDR3 regions was done by immunoSEQ multiplex PCR with primers that anneal to V and J segments. Amplification bias was minimized using a synthetic immune receptor repertoire, and residual bias was removed computationally after sequencing. The original methods were these. Repertoire diversity was quantified as the Shannon entropy index using custom Python scripts. Unsorted, CD4+ and CD8+ repertoires were analyzed separately, except for combined analyses in which CD4+ and CD8+ sequences were merged in silico. A clone counted as expanded when the clone's frequency after treatment rose at least 2-fold relative to C1D1, and clones undetected at baseline were given a pseudocount of 0.5. Clones with 0 or 1 copy at C1D1 were classified as singleton clones, and clones with 2 or more copies were classified as non-singleton clones. Clones expanded in unsorted samples were assigned a CD4+, CD8+ or unknown annotation through matching of protein sequences in sorted samples from the same patient. Diversity changes from C1D1 to C4D1 were tested in paired samples using Wilcoxon tests. This immuneACCESS table, as held by TCRdb, lists in-frame sequences with V and J called but not all clones. Of the missing ones, under half trace to an unresolved V gene in checked studies; the others have no known cause. V, J and clone size reflect that table, while D and trimming were determined from the DNA. This sample has 11,000 to 15,000 clones in its table, and 82% of those were observed once. Of the sample, approximately 4% is held by the ten largest clones.

About this clone: This clone's antigen is unknown. No much larger clonotype is one base removed from it; base qualities were not supplied.

Per the publication, the time point label means: cycle 1 day 1 (C1D1), immediately before nivolumab initiation. Every trial patient had relapsed after autologous stem cell transplantation, and cohorts A, B and C differed in prior brentuximab vedotin exposure. The trial cohort included some 53 patients with relapsed/refractory classical Hodgkin lymphoma, and each patient had a best overall response of complete response, partial response or progressive disease. Single-agent nivolumab was administered to trial patients in the multi-cohort phase II CheckMate 205 trial. An independent review committee assessed best overall response by applying the 2007 International Working Group response criteria. PBMCs from the trial were collected at three points: immediately before nivolumab initiation (C1D1), and during therapy at cycle 2 day 1 and cycle 4 day 1. Peripheral blood was collected in 8 mL Vacutainer Cell Preparation Tubes, from which PBMCs were isolated by centrifugation and then cryopreserved.

Study-wide conclusions, independent of this receptor: Baseline TCR diversity was reported as lower in newly diagnosed patients than in healthy donors, and lower still in relapsed/refractory patients. Lower diversity was observed in patients in whom nivolumab was started less than 1 year after ASCT, and these patients were excluded from later analyses so that confounding by immune reconstitution would be avoided. A significant rise by C4D1 was seen in CD4+ but not CD8+ TCR diversity (p=0.0027 vs p=0.16), with the rise being most apparent in complete responders (p=0.02). The study was restricted to a single clinical trial cohort, and the causes of repertoire differences, possibly disease activity or prior therapy, were left undefined. Among trial patients, those achieving complete response had baseline diversity similar to that of newly diagnosed patients, while diversity was significantly lower in partial responders and progressors.

This chain joins TRBV5-8 to TRBJ2-4, and TRBD1 matches 7 of the central bases. The receptor comes from a human donor with classical Hodgkin lymphoma. Sequencing was performed on peripheral blood mononuclear cells (PBMCs), taken at baseline. The nucleotide sequence reads as follows: TGTGCCAGCAGCTCCAGGGGGAGACTAGCCAAAAACATTCAGTACTTC. Translated, it reads CASSSRGRLAKNIQYF.